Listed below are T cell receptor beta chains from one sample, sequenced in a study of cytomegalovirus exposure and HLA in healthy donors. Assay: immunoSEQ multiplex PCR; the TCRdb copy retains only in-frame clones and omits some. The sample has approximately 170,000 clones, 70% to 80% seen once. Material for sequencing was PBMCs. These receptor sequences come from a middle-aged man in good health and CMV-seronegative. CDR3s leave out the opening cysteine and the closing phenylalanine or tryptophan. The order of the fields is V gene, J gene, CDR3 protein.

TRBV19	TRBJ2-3	ASRLAGMTDTQY
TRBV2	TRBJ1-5	ASGGSSGLNLVQPQH
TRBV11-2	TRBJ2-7	ASSPWGGLEQY
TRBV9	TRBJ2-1	ASRSSGEYNEQF
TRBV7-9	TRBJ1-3	SYVGRNTIY
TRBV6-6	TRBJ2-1	ASGQIAGNEQF
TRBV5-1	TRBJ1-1	ASSLWTGGWNTEAF
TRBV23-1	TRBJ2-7	ASSPPGSHDEQY
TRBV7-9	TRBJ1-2	SSSEGQAPAIYGYT
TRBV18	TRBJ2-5	ASSPGVQETQY
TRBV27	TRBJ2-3	ASSVTGFADTQY
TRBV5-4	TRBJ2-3	ASSLASGVGANTDTQY
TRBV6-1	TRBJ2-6	ASSGRDSSSGANGLT
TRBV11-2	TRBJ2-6	ASSSSSSGANGLT
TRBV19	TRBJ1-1	ASIMGGRGPEAF
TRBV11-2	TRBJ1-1	ASSLIGPSEAF
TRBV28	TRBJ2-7	ASSPRLSSYEQY
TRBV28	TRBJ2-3	ASSTRLAADTQY
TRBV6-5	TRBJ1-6	ASSYTLGQGSSPLH
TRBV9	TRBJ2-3	ASSVLSAGMNTQY
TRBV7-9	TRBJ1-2	ASSRTGQGAPGYT
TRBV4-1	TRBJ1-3	ASSQGQGALGNTIY
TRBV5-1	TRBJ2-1	ASGLAGAYNEQF
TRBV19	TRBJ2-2	AISGRWTGELF
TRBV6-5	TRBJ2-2	ASSFLDNTGELF
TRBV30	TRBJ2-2	AWSASSFRGAV
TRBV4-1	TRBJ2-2	ASSLREANTGELF
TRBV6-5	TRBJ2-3	ASSYAGRDTDTQY
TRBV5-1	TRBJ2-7	ASSDQGANPYEQY
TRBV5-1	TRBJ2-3	ASSGWGGWADTQY
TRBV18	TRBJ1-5	ASSPRDTDQPQH
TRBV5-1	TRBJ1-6	ASSYGTGGGEEFNSPLH
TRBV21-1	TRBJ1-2	ASSKGRDRGRGERGYT
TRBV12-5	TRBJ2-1	ASGLGIGLAGLSSYNEQF
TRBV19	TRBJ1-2	ASSIIGQGGYGYT
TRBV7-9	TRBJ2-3	SSSLRELHTDTQY
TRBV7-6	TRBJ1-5	ASSQVTGDRGQPQH
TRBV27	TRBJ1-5	ASSFQQGGQPQH
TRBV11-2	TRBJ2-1	ASSSPGYNEQF
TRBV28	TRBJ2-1	ASSPFRDSPYNEQF
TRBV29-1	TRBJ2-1	SVRTSGDTYNEQF
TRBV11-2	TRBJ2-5	ASSEDSQETQY
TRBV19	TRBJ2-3	ASRRRRGSTDTQY
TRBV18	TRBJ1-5	ASSPGQGEQPQH
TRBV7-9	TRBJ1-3	ASSLGLNTIY
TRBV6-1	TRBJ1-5	ASSEGRGGGQPQH
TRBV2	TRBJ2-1	ASSDLVTGGYNEQF
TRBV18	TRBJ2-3	ASSPTRAGIGTDTQY
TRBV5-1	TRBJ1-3	ASSLVPGSGNTIY
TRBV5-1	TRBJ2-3	ASSSSPRGEGFATQY
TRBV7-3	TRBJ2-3	ASSSAPGTDTQY
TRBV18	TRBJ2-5	ASSPLRDTGETQY
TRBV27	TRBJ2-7	ASSSRGSGSYEQY
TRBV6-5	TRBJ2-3	ASSPQGADTQY
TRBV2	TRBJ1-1	ASTEEQNTEAF
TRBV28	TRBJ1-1	ASSLGLLNTEAF
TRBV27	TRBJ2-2	ASSLQGPPGELF